This TCR beta chain was sequenced in a study of a mutant IDH1 vaccine in newly diagnosed glioma. Only in-frame clones appear in the TCRdb table, and some are missing; sequencing was by immunoSEQ multiplex PCR. The table lists about 67,000 clones, around four fifths of them singletons. Time point in this sample: baseline, week 1 (first vaccination visit). This sample's treatment: pre-vaccination baseline after standard-of-care therapy. CDR3 size: 14 residues. The ends were cut back, 3 bases at V and 0 bases at J, with 9 bases in the middle. Germline-derived CDR1 and CDR2 are SGDLS and YYNGEE. This sequence was found in a woman aged 18-29 years with glioma. Some clones in this sample may be carry-over from other donors' samples. The rearrangement uses TRBV9 and TRBJ1-1; D unclear. Specimen: peripheral blood mononuclear cells (PBMCs), collected from a glioma patient treated with radiotherapy, temozolomide or both. The CDR3: CASSANKMNTEAFF. CDR3 in DNA: TGTGCCAGCAGCGCCAACAAGATGAACACTGAAGCTTTCTTT.